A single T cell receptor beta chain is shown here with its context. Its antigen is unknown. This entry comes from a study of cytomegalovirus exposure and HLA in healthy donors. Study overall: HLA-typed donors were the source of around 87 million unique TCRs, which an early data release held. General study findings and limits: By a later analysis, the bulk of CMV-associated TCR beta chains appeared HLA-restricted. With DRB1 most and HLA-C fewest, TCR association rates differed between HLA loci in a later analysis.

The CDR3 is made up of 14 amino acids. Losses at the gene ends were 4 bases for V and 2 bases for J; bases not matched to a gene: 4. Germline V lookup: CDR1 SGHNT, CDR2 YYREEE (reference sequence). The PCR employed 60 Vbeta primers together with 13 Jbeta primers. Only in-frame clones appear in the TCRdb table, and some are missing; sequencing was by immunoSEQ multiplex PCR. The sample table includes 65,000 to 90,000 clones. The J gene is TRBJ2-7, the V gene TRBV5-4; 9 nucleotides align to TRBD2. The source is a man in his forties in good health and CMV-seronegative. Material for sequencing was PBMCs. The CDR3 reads CASSPAGGPYEQYF. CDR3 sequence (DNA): TGTGCCAGCAGCCCCGCGGGGGGGCCCTACGAGCAGTACTTC.